A selection of T cell receptor beta chains follows, all from one sample in a study of identical twins. A single record per CDR3 protein comes from TCRdb applying MiXCR to the 5' RACE reads. Of 700,000 to 950,000 distinct CDR3 sequences in the sample, around an eighth were seen once. This sample was also put to use in a study of yellow fever vaccine responses in identical twins.

Sequencing was done on a sample of PBMCs. These receptors were taken from a woman between 18 and 29 years old in good health. Each CDR3 is given with its conserved first and last residue.

J: TRBJ1-1; V: TRBV29-1; CDR3: CKLLGGAMNTEAFF
J: TRBJ2-1; V: TRBV12-3/TRBV12-4; CDR3: CASSPTGRNEQFF
J: TRBJ2-2; V: TRBV5-1; CDR3: CASKEASFQGSGELFF
J: TRBJ2-1; V: TRBV7-9; CDR3: CASSPRAGGLDNEQFF
J: TRBJ1-1; V: TRBV20-1; CDR3: CSAGALGQLTEAFF
J: TRBJ2-3; V: TRBV19; CDR3: CASSVAVGRTDTQYF
J: TRBJ2-1; V: TRBV7-3; CDR3: CASSLTGGGLAGRRANEQFF
J: TRBJ2-5; V: TRBV18; CDR3: CASSPLGAQETQYF
J: TRBJ2-2; V: TRBV6-1; CDR3: CATKPSANTGELFF
J: TRBJ2-7; V: TRBV20-1; CDR3: CSARAAPTYEQYF
J: TRBJ1-1; V: TRBV24-1; CDR3: CATSDLGSLGAFF
J: TRBJ2-5; V: TRBV20-1; CDR3: CSARLGDQETQYF
J: TRBJ1-2; V: TRBV3-1; CDR3: CASSQEGFHGYTF
J: TRBJ2-7; V: TRBV28; CDR3: CASSPPVPYEQYF
J: TRBJ2-5; V: TRBV27; CDR3: CASSPLAGGPKETQYF
J: TRBJ1-3; V: TRBV2; CDR3: CASSNHRGGSGNTIYF
J: TRBJ1-4; V: TRBV12-3/TRBV12-4; CDR3: CASSLRSFNEKLFF
J: TRBJ2-7; V: TRBV27; CDR3: CASSLFSDRLPPEQYF
J: TRBJ2-5; V: TRBV29-1; CDR3: CSVSWGQETQYF
J: TRBJ2-1; V: TRBV12-3/TRBV12-4; CDR3: CASTGSGVAYNEQFF
J: TRBJ2-2; V: TRBV24-1; CDR3: CASSQDKWETGELFF
J: TRBJ1-1; V: TRBV27; CDR3: CASSPNRNTEAFF
J: TRBJ1-5; V: TRBV27; CDR3: CASSRDRGRQPQHF
J: TRBJ2-2; V: TRBV28; CDR3: CASRGDRRSAGELFF
J: TRBJ2-5; V: TRBV10-3; CDR3: CAISTGTTSQETQYF
J: TRBJ1-2; V: TRBV10-2; CDR3: CASSEDVNGQDFWLWGYTF
J: TRBJ1-1; V: TRBV6-1; CDR3: CASSEDGPEAFF
J: TRBJ1-4; V: TRBV15; CDR3: CATSRDQGLANEKLFF
J: TRBJ2-5; V: TRBV2; CDR3: CASKGLKETQYF
J: TRBJ2-3; V: TRBV20-1; CDR3: CSARGQAGGSTDTQYF
J: TRBJ2-3; V: TRBV7-2; CDR3: CASSLGLAGGGTDTQYF
J: TRBJ2-2; V: TRBV7-9; CDR3: CAITKLGTNTGELFF
J: TRBJ2-7; V: TRBV28; CDR3: CASSLGASGTYEQYF
J: TRBJ2-3; V: TRBV7-2; CDR3: CASSLTGLVFDTQYF
J: TRBJ2-7; V: TRBV5-1; CDR3: CASSFLLSGRYEQYF
J: TRBJ1-2; V: TRBV11-2; CDR3: CASSLLGTGGPNYGYTF